One and the same sample provided the 11 T cell receptor beta chains below, sequenced in a study of cytomegalovirus exposure and HLA in healthy donors. PCR involved 60 Vbeta and 13 Jbeta primers. Measured with immunoSEQ multiplex PCR; TCRdb has only the in-frame clones, and not every one. The data show approximately 120,000 clones, approximately 78% seen once. Sequenced input: PBMCs. These receptors were obtained from a woman aged 40 to 50 in good health and CMV-seronegative.

The CDR3 loop reads CASSIGGSVTDTQYF. The CDR3 nucleotides read TGTGCCAGTAGTATAGGAGGGAGTGTCACAGATACGCAGTATTTT. The chain carries TRBV19 and TRBJ2-3, with a possible D match to TRBD2 (5 bases). Trimming took 1 base from V and 2 from J, leaving 10 bases between them. The CDR3 covers 15 residues. Germline V gene data show CDR1 as LNHDA and CDR2 as SQIVND (reference sequence).

This sequence joins TRBV6-6 and TRBJ1-5, with 7 bases fitting TRBD1. Germline CDR1 is MNHNY and CDR2 is SVGAGI (reference sequence). The CDR3 sequence is 12 residues long. The J segment lost 6 bases and the V segment lost 8 bases, leaving 4 bases of the junction unmatched. The CDR3 loop is CASGSGGQPQHF. In DNA form, the CDR3 reads TGTGCCAGCGGCTCAGGGGGTCAGCCCCAGCATTTT.

The chain employs TRBV19 and TRBJ1-1, with TRBD1 matching over 8 bases. V trimming: 7 bases; J trimming: 4 bases; junction bases outside the gene matches: 8. The CDR3 covers 14 residues. The germline CDR1 and CDR2 sequences are LNHDA and SQIVND (reference sequence). CDR3 loop: CASTPTGESTEAFF. CDR3 sequence (DNA): TGTGCCAGTACCCCGACAGGGGAGAGCACTGAAGCTTTCTTT.

This clone was found a few times. The chain links TRBV18 to TRBJ1-2; TRBD1 aligns across 7 bases. This CDR3 spans 17 amino acids. Germline V gene data show CDR1 as KGHSH and CDR2 as LQKENI. The V and J ends lost 2 bases and 1 base, in that order; junction bases with no gene match: 10. CDR3 nucleotide sequence: TGTGCCAGCTCACCAAATGGACGGGACAGCAGTAACTATGGCTACACCTTC. The encoded protein is CASSPNGRDSSNYGYTF.

The chain joins TRBV5-4 to TRBJ2-7, with TRBD2 identical over 9 bases. Germline V CDR1 and CDR2: SGHNT, YYREEE (reference sequence). V trimming: 0 bases; J trimming: 5 bases; junction bases outside the gene matches: 3. The CDR3 has 14 amino acids. The chain's CDR3 is CASSLVWTSDEQYF. For the CDR3, the DNA is TGTGCCAGCAGCTTGGTATGGACTAGCGACGAGCAGTACTTC.

The V call is TRBV5-6, the J call TRBJ1-4; 9 bases agree with TRBD1. V was pared by 0 bases and J by 8 bases, with 5 bases of the junction left unmatched. The CDR3 sequence is 15 residues long. Germline CDR1 and CDR2: SGHDT and YYEEEE. CDR3 in amino acids: CASSLVGQGTEKLFF. CDR3 sequence (DNA): TGTGCCAGCAGCTTGGTCGGACAGGGGACCGAAAAACTGTTTTTT.

The rearrangement uses TRBV4-3 and TRBJ2-1; the match to TRBD2 covers 10 bases. Germline assignment: CDR1 LGHNA and CDR2 YSLEER. This CDR3 has 17 residues. The V gene end was trimmed by 3 bases and the J gene end by 2 bases; junction bases not matched to a gene: 7. CDR3 protein: CASSHGAGGPPYNEQFF. CDR3 bases: TGCGCCAGCAGCCATGGAGCGGGAGGGCCCCCCTACAATGAGCAGTTCTTC.

The V call is TRBV21-1, the J call TRBJ2-7; no DNA check was done on the table's D call, TRBD2. TRBV21-1 is a pseudogene. The CDR3 runs to 14 residues. The CDR3 bases are TGTGCCAGCAGCACGGGGGAGGCCCCCTACGAGCAGTACTTC. Encoded protein: CASSTGEAPYEQYF.

This sequence joins TRBV27 and TRBJ2-1, with 12 bases identical to TRBD2. The CDR3 runs to 15 residues. The ends lost 3 bases at V and 6 bases at J; junction bases unmatched: 3. Looked up from germline, CDR1 is MNHEY and CDR2 is SMNVEV (reference sequence). This CDR3 reads CASSFGTSGLNEQFF. In DNA, the CDR3 is TGTGCCAGCAGTTTTGGGACTAGCGGGCTCAATGAGCAGTTCTTC.

In its sample, this clone was seen a few times. This chain connects TRBV7-6 to TRBJ2-1; D call uncertain. Trimming took off 0 bases at V and 2 bases at J, with 5 bases between the two ends. The CDR3 spans 14 residues. The germline V gene encodes CDR1 SGHVS and CDR2 FNYEAQ. DNA for the CDR3: TGTGCCAGCAGCTTAGCCCTAACCTACAATGAGCAGTTCTTC. Its translation: CASSLALTYNEQFF. The variable domain in full, completed from reference TRBV7-6 and TRBJ2-1, reads GAGVSQSPRYKVTKRGQDVALRCDPISGHVSLYWYRQALGQGPEFLTYFNYEAQQDKSGLPNDRFSAERPEGSISTLTIQRTEQRDSAMYRCASSLALTYNEQFFGPGTRLTVL.

This chain joins TRBV4-1 and TRBJ2-1; tentative D call: TRBD2 (6 bases). Trimming cost V 1 base and J 8 bases, with 12 bases left between them. Germline loops: CDR1 MGHRA, CDR2 YSYEKL. The CDR3 loop spans 14 amino acids. CDR3 nucleotides: TGCGCCAGCAGCCAAGCGACGGGGGAGGATGAGCAGTTCTTC. Translated: CASSQATGEDEQFF.